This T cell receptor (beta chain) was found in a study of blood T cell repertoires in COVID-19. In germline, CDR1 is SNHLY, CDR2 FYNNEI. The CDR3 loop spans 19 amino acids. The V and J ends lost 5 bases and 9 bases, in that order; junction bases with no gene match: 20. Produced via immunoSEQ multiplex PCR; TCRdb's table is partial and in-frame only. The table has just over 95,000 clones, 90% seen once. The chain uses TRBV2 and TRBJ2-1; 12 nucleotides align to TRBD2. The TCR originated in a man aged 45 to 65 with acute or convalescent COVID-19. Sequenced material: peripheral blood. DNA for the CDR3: TGTGCCAGCAGTAGGGGGACTAGCGGGTACTCATGGAACGACGCTGAGCAGTTCTTC. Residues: CASSRGTSGYSWNDAEQFF.